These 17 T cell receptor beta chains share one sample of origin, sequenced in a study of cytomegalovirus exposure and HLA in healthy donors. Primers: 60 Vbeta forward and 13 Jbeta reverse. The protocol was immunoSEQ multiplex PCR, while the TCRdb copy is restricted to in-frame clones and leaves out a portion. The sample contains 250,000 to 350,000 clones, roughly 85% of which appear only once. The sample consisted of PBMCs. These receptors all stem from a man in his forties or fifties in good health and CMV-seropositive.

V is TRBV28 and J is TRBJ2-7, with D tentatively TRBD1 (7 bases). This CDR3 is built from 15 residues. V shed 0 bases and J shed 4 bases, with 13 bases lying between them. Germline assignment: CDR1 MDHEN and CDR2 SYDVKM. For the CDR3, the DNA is TGTGCCAGCAGTTTATGGGCAGGGGGAGGATACGAGCAGTACTTC. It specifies CASSLWAGGGYEQYF.

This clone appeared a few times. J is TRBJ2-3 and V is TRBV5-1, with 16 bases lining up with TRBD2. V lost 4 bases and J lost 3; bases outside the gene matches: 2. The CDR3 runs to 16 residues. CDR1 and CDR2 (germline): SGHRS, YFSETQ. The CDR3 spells CASSPGLAGGTDTQYF. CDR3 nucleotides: TGCGCCAGCAGCCCGGGACTAGCGGGAGGGACAGATACGCAGTATTTT.

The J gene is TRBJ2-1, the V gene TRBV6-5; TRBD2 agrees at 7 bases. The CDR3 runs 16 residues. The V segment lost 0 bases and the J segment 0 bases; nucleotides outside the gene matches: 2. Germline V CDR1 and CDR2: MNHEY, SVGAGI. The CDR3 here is CASSYSGGSSYNEQFF. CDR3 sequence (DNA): TGTGCCAGCAGTTACTCGGGCGGGAGCTCCTACAATGAGCAGTTCTTC.

CDR3 DNA: TGTGCCAGCAGCGAGAGAGCTAGCGGGGGGCCTTACGAGCAGTACTTC. It is translated as CASSERASGGPYEQYF. The chain uses TRBV9 and TRBJ2-7; 11 positions match TRBD2. The junction had 9 bases not matched to a gene; V was cut back by 3 bases and J by 4 bases. Germline lookup yields CDR1 SGDLS and CDR2 YYNGEE. There are 16 residues in the CDR3.

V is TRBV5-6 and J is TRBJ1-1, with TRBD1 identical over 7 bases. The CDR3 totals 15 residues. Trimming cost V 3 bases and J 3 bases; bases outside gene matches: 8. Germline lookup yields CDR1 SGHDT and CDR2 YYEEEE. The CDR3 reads CASSSVDRADTEAFF. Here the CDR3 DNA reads TGTGCCAGCAGCTCGGTCGACAGGGCGGACACTGAAGCTTTCTTT. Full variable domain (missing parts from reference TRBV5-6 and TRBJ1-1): DAGVTQSPTHLIKTRGQQVTLRCSPKSGHDTVSWYQQALGQGPQFIFQYYEEEERQRGNFPDRFSGHQFPNYSSELNVNALLLGDSALYLCASSSVDRADTEAFFGQGTRLTVV.

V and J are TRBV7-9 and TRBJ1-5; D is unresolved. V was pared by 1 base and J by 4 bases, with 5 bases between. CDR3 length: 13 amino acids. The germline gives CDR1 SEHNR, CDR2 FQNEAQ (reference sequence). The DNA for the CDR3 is TGTGCCAGCAGCTTAGTGGCAAATCAGCCCCAGCATTTT. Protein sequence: CASSLVANQPQHF.

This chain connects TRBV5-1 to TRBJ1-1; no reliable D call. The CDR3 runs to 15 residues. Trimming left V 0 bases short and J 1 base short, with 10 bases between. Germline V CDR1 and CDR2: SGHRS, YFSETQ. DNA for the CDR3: TGCGCCAGCAGCTTGGACGCGGGAGGGAACACTGAAGCTTTCTTT. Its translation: CASSLDAGGNTEAFF.

CDR3 sequence: CASSLTGTPQETQYF. CDR3 DNA sequence: TGCGCCAGCAGCCTGACAGGGACCCCCCAAGAGACCCAGTACTTC. This chain joins TRBV5-1 and TRBJ2-5; 7 positions agree with TRBD1. CDR3 size: 15 residues. Germline V gives CDR1 SGHRS, CDR2 YFSETQ. V was pared by 4 bases and J by 1 base, with 7 bases of the junction left unmatched.

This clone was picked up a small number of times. The CDR3 DNA is TGTGCCAGCAGTTTGGACAGGACTGAAGCTTTCTTT. Its translation is CASSLDRTEAFF. The chain uses TRBV2 and TRBJ1-1; 7 bases agree with TRBD1. CDR1 SNHLY and CDR2 FYNNEI come from the germline V gene. This CDR3 contains 12 residues. The V segment lost 5 bases and the J segment 5 bases; nucleotides outside the gene matches: 2.

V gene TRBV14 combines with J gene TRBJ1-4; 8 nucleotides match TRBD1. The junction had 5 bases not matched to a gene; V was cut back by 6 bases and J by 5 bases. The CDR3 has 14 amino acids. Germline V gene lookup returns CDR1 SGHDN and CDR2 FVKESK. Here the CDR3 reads CASSLRGPNEKLFF. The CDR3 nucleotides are TGTGCCAGCAGTCTCAGGGGGCCAAATGAAAAACTGTTTTTT.

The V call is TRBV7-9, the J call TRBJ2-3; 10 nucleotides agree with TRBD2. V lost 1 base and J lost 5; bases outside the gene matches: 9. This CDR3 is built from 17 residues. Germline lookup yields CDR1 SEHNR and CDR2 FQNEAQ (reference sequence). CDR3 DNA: TGTGCCAGCAGCTTAGGGTTTAGCGGGAGGAGGTTAGATACGCAGTATTTT. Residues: CASSLGFSGRRLDTQYF.

CDR3: CASSLTRTYEQYF. The CDR3 coding sequence is TGCGCCAGCAGCTTGACTCGAACCTACGAGCAGTACTTC. The V and J genes are TRBV5-1 and TRBJ2-7; the D is unclear. The CDR3 runs to 13 residues. Trimming took 1 base from V and 2 from J, leaving 7 bases between them. CDR1 and CDR2 (germline): SGHRS, YFSETQ.

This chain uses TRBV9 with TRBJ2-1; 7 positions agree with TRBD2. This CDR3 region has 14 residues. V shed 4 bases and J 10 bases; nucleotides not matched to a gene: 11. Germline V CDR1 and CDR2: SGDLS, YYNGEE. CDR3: CASSSRDYLSEQFF. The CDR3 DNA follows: TGTGCCAGCAGCAGCCGGGACTACCTTTCAGAGCAGTTCTTC.

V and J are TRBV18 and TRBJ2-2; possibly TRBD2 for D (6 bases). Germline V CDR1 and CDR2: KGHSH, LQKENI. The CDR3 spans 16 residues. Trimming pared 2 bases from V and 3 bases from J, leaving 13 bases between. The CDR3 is CASSPEGGRYTGELFF. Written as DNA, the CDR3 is TGTGCCAGCTCACCAGAGGGAGGCCGATACACCGGGGAGCTGTTTTTT.

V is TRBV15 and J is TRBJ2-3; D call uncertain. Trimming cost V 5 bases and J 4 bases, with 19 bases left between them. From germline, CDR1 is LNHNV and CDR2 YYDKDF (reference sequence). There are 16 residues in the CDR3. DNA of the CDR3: TGTGCCACCAGCGCTCGACCTACACCAGGCCCAGATACGCAGTATTTT. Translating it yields CATSARPTPGPDTQYF.

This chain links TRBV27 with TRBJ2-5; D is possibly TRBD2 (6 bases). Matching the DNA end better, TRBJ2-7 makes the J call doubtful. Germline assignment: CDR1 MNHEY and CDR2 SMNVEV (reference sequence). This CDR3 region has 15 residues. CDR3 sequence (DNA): TGTGCCAGCAGTTTAAGGGACTCAGGGATGGTCGAGCAGTACTTC. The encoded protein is CASSLRDSGMVEQYF.

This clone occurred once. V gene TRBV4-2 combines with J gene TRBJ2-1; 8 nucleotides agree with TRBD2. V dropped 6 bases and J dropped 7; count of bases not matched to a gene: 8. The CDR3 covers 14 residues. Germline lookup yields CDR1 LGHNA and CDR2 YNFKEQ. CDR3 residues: CASRPGLVSNEQFF. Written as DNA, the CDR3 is TGTGCCAGCAGACCGGGACTAGTTTCTAATGAGCAGTTCTTC.